This T cell receptor (beta chain) is from a study of blood T cells in healthy people across ages (dated by TCRdb to the mid-2010s). For the study in its entirety: In model experiments, template switching captured about one uniquely barcoded TCR beta cDNA molecule for every two T cells. Using deep sequencing normalized with unique cDNA molecular identifiers, the study measured how TCR beta repertoire diversity changes with age. Four age groups were formed from the donors: young (average approximately 15 years), middle-aged (around 40), aged (62) and long-lived (around 82). Donors of different ages were randomly distributed across sequencing lanes to avoid experimental bias. The study analyzed two additional independent replicas of 1 million unique cDNA reads from the same blood draw for two donors, one aged 18 to 30 and one aged 80 or older. What the study reported, not specific to this receptor: As age increased, observed TCR beta diversity per million T cells dropped in a roughly linear way, and a significant reduction was already evident by age 40. A strong correlation was found between observed TCR beta diversity and the percentage of naive T cells measured by flow cytometry. The CMV infection status of donors was not known, potentially confounding age-related changes in expanded clonotypes. Estimates of total diversity based on one million sequenced T cells were considered lower bounds and underestimates. The long-lived group showed more naive CD4+ T cells, fewer expanded clones and increased TCR diversity than the aged group, suggesting age selection. Bulk unsorted PBMC profiling prevented conclusive comparison of naive and antigen-experienced compartments.

On this clonotype itself: The clone's antigen remains unknown. There are no base qualities to consult, and no much larger clone falls within one base.

Library generation was performed with 5' RACE. A second PCR of roughly 6 to 12 cycles was run with a J-beta primer mix and a sample-barcoded 5' primer. Each TCR beta cDNA molecule received a unique molecular identifier from a template-switch 5' adaptor carrying 12 random nucleotides. At least 3 million CDR3-containing paired-end reads were obtained from each sample. The Mint cDNA synthesis kit, primed by a TRBC-specific oligonucleotide, was used to synthesize first-strand cDNA from all RNA. After uracil-DNA glycosylase treatment, a first 18-cycle PCR used universal primers M1SS and BC2_uni_R on all cDNA. In the authors' own workflow: Each sample was normalized by randomly selecting 1 million high-quality reads, each carrying a distinct molecular identifier. Instead of being binned into consensus sequences, reads with shared molecular identifiers were discarded. MiTCR, with a Q25 quality threshold and the strictest error-elimination algorithm, was used for CDR3 identification, clonotype clustering and error correction. Lower-bound total TCR beta diversity was estimated with a nonparametric unseen species model using Euler transformation. The public sequencing data were trimmed at Q25 with fastp and processed into clonotypes with MiXCR by TCRdb, which kept only in-frame beta chains. When rows share a CDR3 protein, they turn into one entry using the most common DNA and genes. The V and J calls and clone size are TCRdb's, not the authors'. This sample holds around 1,800,000 distinct CDR3 sequences; about 39% were observed only once. Jointly, the top ten make up about 23% of the sample.

The trim is 4 bases for V and 4 bases for J, with a gap of 14 bases between the germline ends. CDR1 DFQATT and CDR2 SNEGSKA are derived from the germline V gene (reference sequence). From cysteine to phenylalanine, the CDR3 is 14 amino acids long. Of all the DNA, just the CDR3 is kept, 42 bases in frame from base 1. Donors were 35 to 40 systemically healthy Caucasian individuals from Russia aged roughly 6 to 90 years. Each donor gave ten milliliters of peripheral blood, collected into EDTA-treated Vacutainer tubes. PBMCs were isolated by Ficoll-Paque density-gradient centrifugation, with at least 6.5 million obtained per sample. Trizol reagent was used to extract total RNA from PBMCs, with at least 5 micrograms per sample. Naive CD45RAhigh/CD27high T cell percentages were measured by flow cytometry on a PBMC aliquot from every donor.

The sequence came from a human donor in good health. The specimen sequenced was blood. The chain employs TRBV20-1 and TRBJ2-1, with the D gene too uncertain to name. The CDR3 reads as follows: CSANTAAKYNEQFF. Here is the DNA: TGCAGTGCTAACACGGCCGCCAAGTACAATGAGCAGTTCTTC.